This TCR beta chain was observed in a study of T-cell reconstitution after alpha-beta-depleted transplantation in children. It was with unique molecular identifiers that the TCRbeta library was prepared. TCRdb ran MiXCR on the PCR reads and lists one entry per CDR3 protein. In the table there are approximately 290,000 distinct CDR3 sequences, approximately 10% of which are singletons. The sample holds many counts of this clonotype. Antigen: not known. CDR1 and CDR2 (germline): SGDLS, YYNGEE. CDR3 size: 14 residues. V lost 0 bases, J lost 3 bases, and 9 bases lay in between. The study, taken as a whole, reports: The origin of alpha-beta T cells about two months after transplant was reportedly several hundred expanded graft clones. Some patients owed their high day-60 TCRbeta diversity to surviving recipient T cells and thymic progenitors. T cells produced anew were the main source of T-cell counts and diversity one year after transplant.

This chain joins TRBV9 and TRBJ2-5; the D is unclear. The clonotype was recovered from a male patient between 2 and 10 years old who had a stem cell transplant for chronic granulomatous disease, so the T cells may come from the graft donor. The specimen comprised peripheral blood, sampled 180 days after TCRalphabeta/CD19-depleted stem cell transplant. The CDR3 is CASSVAPAEETQYF. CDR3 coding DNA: TGTGCCAGCAGCGTAGCTCCGGCAGAAGAGACCCAGTACTTC.